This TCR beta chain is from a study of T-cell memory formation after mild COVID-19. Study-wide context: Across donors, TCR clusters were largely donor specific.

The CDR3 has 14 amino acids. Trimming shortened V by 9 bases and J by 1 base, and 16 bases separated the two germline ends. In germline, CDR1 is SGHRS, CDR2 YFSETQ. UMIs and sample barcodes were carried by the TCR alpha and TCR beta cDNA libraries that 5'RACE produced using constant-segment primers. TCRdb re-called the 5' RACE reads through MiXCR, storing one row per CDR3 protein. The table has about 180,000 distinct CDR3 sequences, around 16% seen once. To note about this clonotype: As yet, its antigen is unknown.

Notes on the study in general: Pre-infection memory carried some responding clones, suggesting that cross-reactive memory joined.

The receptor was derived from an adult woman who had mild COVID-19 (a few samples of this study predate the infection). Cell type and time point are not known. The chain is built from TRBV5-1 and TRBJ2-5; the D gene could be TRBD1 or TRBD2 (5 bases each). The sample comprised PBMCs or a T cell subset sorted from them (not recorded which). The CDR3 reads CATTVGGTQETQYF. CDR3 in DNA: TGCGCCACCACCGTTGGGGGAACCCAAGAGACCCAGTACTTC.